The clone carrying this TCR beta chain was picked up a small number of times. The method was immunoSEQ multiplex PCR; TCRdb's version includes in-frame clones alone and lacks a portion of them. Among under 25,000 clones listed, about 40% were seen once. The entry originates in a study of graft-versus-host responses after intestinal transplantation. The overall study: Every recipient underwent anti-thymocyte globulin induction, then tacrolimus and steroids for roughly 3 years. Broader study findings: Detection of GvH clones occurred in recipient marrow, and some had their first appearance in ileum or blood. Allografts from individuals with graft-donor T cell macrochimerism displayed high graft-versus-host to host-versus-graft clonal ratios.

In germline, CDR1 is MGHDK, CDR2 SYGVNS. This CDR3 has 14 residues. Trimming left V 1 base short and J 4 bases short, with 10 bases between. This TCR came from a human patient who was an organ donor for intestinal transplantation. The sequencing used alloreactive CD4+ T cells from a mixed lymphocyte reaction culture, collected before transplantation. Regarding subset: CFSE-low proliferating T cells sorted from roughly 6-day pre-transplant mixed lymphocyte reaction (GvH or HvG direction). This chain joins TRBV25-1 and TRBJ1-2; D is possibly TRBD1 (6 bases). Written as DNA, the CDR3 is TGTGCCAGCAGTGAATCCGGGACATTCTATGGCTACACCTTC. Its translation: CASSESGTFYGYTF.